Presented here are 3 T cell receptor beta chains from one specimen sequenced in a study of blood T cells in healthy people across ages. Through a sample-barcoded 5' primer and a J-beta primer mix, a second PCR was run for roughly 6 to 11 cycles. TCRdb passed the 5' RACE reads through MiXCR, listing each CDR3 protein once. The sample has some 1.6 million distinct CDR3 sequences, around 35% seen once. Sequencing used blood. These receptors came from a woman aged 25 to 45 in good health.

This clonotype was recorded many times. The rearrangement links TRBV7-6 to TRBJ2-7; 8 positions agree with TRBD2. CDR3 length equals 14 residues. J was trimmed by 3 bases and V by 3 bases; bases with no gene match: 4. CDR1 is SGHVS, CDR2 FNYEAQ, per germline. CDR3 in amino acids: CASSLGGGIYEQYF. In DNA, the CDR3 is TGTGCCAGCAGCTTGGGCGGGGGGATCTACGAGCAGTACTTC.

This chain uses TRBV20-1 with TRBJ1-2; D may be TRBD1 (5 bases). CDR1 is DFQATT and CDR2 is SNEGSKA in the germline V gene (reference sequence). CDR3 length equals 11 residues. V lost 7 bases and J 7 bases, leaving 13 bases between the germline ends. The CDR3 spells CSVTSGSGYTF. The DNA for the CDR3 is TGCAGTGTTACGTCAGGGAGTGGCTACACCTTC.

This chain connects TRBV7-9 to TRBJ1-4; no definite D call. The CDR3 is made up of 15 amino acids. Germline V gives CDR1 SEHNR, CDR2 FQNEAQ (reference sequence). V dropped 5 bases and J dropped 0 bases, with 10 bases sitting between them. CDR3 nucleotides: TGTGCCAGCAGCCCCTTCGCAGCAACTAATGAAAAACTGTTTTTT. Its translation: CASSPFAATNEKLFF. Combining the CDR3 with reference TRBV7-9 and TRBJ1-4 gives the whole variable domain DTGVSQNPRHKITKRGQNVTFRCDPISEHNRLYWYRQTLGQGPEFLTYFQNEAQLEKSRLLSDRFSAERPKGSFSTLEIQRTEQGDSAMYLCASSPFAATNEKLFFGSGTQLSVL.